The 30 T cell receptor beta chains reported below all come from one sample, sequenced in a study of T cell repertoires in cytomegalovirus infection. TCRdb ran MiXCR on the reads and lists one entry per CDR3 protein. The sample consists of some 300,000 distinct CDR3 sequences, about 8.8% of them appearing once. Sequencing was done on a sample of PBMCs. The receptor set was obtained from a human donor in good health (CMV status not recorded). Some clones in this sample may be carry-over from other donors' samples.

This clonotype has at least ten counts. The chain couples TRBV6-2 or TRBV6-3 to TRBJ2-2; 8 nucleotides align to TRBD2. Germline V gene lookup returns CDR1 MNHEY and CDR2 SVGEGT. This CDR3 is built from 19 residues. J gave up 6 bases and V 0 bases, and 15 bases lay outside the gene matches. The CDR3: CASSYSNGAGGLRPGELFF. In nucleotides, the CDR3 is TGTGCCAGCAGTTACTCGAACGGGGCGGGGGGTCTCCGGCCCGGGGAGCTGTTTTTT.

This chain connects TRBV6-2 or TRBV6-3 to TRBJ2-1; D uncertain. CDR1 MNHEY and CDR2 SVGEGT come from the germline V gene. The CDR3 covers 11 residues. The V and J ends lost 7 bases and 15 bases respectively, with 16 bases between them. The CDR3 loop reads CASIGGFLLFF. The CDR3 DNA follows: TGTGCCAGCATAGGCGGATTTTTGTTGTTCTTC.

This clonotype was recorded a few times. The chain has TRBV14 and TRBJ1-4; 7 bases agree with TRBD1. The V segment lost 0 bases and the J segment 7 bases; nucleotides outside the gene matches: 8. CDR1 is SGHDN and CDR2 is FVKESK in the germline V gene. The CDR3 covers 16 residues. The CDR3 reads CASSQDVGTVGEKLFF. In DNA form, the CDR3 reads TGTGCCAGCAGCCAAGATGTAGGGACAGTTGGTGAAAAACTGTTTTTT. Filled out from reference TRBV14 and TRBJ1-4, the complete variable domain reads EAGVTQFPSHSVIEKGQTVTLRCDPISGHDNLYWYRRVMGKEIKFLLHFVKESKQDESGMPNNRFLAERTGGTYSTLKVQPAELEDSGVYFCASSQDVGTVGEKLFFGSGTQLSVL.

The table lists this clonotype with many counts. Sequence at one end of the junction differs from germline and may be a read error. The chain has TRBV6-6 and TRBJ1-2; a weak D match, TRBD1 (5 bases). The CDR3 runs to 13 residues. The germline gives CDR1 MNHNY, CDR2 SVGAGI (reference sequence). CDR3 in DNA: TGTGCCAGCATTCTCAAACCGGGACTTCTGCCGGGATTC. Translating gives CASILKPGLLPGF.

This clonotype was seen at least ten times. The V and J genes are TRBV7-8 and TRBJ2-2, with TRBD2 matching 11 bases. This CDR3 contains 17 residues. After removal of 5 bases from V and 2 bases from J, the junction contained 7 bases not matched to a gene. In germline, CDR1 is SGHVS, CDR2 FQNEAQ. The CDR3 DNA follows: TGTGCCAGCAGCACGAGACTAGCGGGGACAAACACCGGGGAGCTGTTTTTT. Its translation is CASSTRLAGTNTGELFF.

This clonotype showed up many times. The chain couples TRBV7-2 to TRBJ2-3, with 10 positions matching TRBD2. Per the germline V gene, CDR1 is SGHTA and CDR2 is FQGNSA. The CDR3 extends over 15 amino acids. J was trimmed by 5 bases and V by 11 bases; bases with no gene match: 13. CDR3 nucleotides: TGTGCCGCCGGCAGCGGGGGGGCCGTGGGAGATACGCAGTATTTT. Its translation is CAAGSGGAVGDTQYF.

This clonotype was recorded at least ten times. The CDR3 nucleotides read TGCGCCAGCAGCTTGGACGGACAGGCCAACTATGGCTACACCTTC. This codes for CASSLDGQANYGYTF. This chain uses TRBV5-1 with TRBJ1-2, with 7 bases that match TRBD1. Germline V CDR1 and CDR2: SGHRS, YFSETQ. The CDR3 has 15 amino acids. V gave up 0 bases and J gave up 2 bases; unmatched junction bases: 4.

A word on this clonotype: This may be a read error, as it is one base from a much larger clone. This rearrangement joins TRBV28 to TRBJ2-3; D could derive from TRBD1 or TRBD2 (5 bases each). The CDR3 length is 14 residues. Trimming left V 6 bases short and J 5 bases short, with 15 bases between. Germline lookup yields CDR1 MDHEN and CDR2 SYDVKM. As DNA, the CDR3 is TGTGCCAGCAGCCCAGGGAGCGCGAAAGATACGCAGTATTTT. Residues: CASSPGSAKDTQYF.

This clonotype has ten or more counts. The rearrangement joins TRBV12-3 or TRBV12-4 to TRBJ1-1, with D maybe TRBD1 (6 bases). V lost 6 bases and J lost 3, with 11 bases in between. The CDR3 has 13 amino acids. Here the CDR3 DNA reads TGTGCCAGCAGCCGTGGACAGTACACTGAAGCTTTCTTT. This sequence encodes CASSRGQYTEAFF.

With respect to this clonotype: This clone may be a read error of a much larger clone one base away. The chain couples TRBV7-4 to TRBJ1-1; tentatively, D is TRBD1 (6 bases). Germline-derived CDR1 and CDR2 are SGHVT and SQSDAQ. The CDR3 has 13 amino acids. V shed 1 base and J shed 7 bases, with 10 bases lying between them. Here the CDR3 reads CASSLVQTGEAFF. CDR3 DNA: TGTGCCAGCAGCTTAGTACAGACAGGTGAAGCTTTCTTT.

This clonotype has at least ten counts. The V and J genes are TRBV29-1 and TRBJ2-7, with D maybe TRBD2 (6 bases). The V end was cut by 6 bases, the J end by 0 bases, with 21 bases between. The CDR3 consists of 16 residues. CDR1 is SQVTM, CDR2 ANQGSEA, per germline. CDR3 sequence: CSVDYGGMGTSYEQYF. The CDR3 region has the DNA TGCAGCGTGGACTACGGGGGTATGGGGACCTCCTACGAGCAGTACTTC.

This clonotype has ten or more counts. The chain carries TRBV10-3 and TRBJ2-2; D unclear. In germline, CDR1 is ENHRY, CDR2 SYGVKD. The length of the CDR3 is 12 residues. Trimming pared 0 bases from V and 8 bases from J, leaving 4 bases between. The CDR3: CAISESRGELFF. CDR3 DNA: TGTGCCATCAGTGAGTCTCGTGGGGAGCTGTTTTTT.

The gene calls are TRBV7-9 and TRBJ2-4; D is ambiguous. The germline CDR1 and CDR2 sequences are SEHNR and FQNEAQ (reference sequence). This CDR3 comprises 16 residues. With 0 bases removed from V and 2 bases from J, the gap between germline ends came to 11 bases. The CDR3, as DNA: TGTGCCAGCAGCTTAGCTGACCTTGTCACCAAAAACATTCAGTACTTC. Translation: CASSLADLVTKNIQYF.

This clonotype was found many times. The chain carries TRBV5-5 and TRBJ1-1; D not certain. Between the trimmed V and J ends, which lost 4 bases and 6 bases, there was a span of 7 bases. CDR3 length equals 11 residues. The germline CDR1 and CDR2 sequences are SGHKS and YYEKEE (reference sequence). The CDR3 loop reads CASSLLAEAFF. The CDR3 DNA reads TGTGCCAGCAGCCTCCTGGCTGAAGCTTTCTTT.

This clonotype was detected ten times or more. The genes are TRBV6-6 and TRBJ2-1; a weak D match, TRBD1 (7 bases). This CDR3 comprises 15 residues. Trimming took off 7 bases at V and 7 bases at J, with 20 bases between the two ends. Germline V gene data show CDR1 as MNHNY and CDR2 as SVGAGI (reference sequence). The CDR3 region is CASTRPGQAGNEQFF. CDR3 coding DNA: TGTGCCAGCACCCGTCCCGGACAGGCGGGGAATGAGCAGTTCTTC.

This clonotype was found many times. The V and J genes are TRBV7-2 and TRBJ1-5; TRBD1 might be the D (5 bases). The length of the CDR3 is 12 residues. The ends were cut back, 5 bases at V and 9 bases at J, with 11 bases in the middle. CDR1 and CDR2 from the germline V gene are SGHTA and FQGNSA. Written as DNA, the CDR3 is TGTGCCAGCAGCCCCTCGGGGCGGCCCCAGCATTTT. It is translated as CASSPSGRPQHF.

This clonotype was recorded many times. The chain employs TRBV6-5 and TRBJ1-1; unclear D gene. V lost 6 bases to trimming and J lost 6 bases, with 20 bases between them. Germline loops: CDR1 MNHEY, CDR2 SVGAGI. There are 15 residues in the CDR3. CDR3 amino acids: CASRFFDGTRSEAFF. DNA of the CDR3: TGTGCCAGCAGATTTTTCGACGGAACTAGATCTGAAGCTTTCTTT.

This clonotype was recorded many times. V gene TRBV7-3 combines with J gene TRBJ2-3, with TRBD1 matching 9 bases. Germline V gene lookup returns CDR1 SGHTA and CDR2 FQGTGA. The length of the CDR3 is 16 residues. After removal of 1 base from V and 0 bases from J, the junction contained 2 bases not matched to a gene. The CDR3 reads CASSLNGQGSTDTQYF. In DNA form, the CDR3 reads TGTGCCAGCAGCTTAAATGGACAGGGGAGCACAGATACGCAGTATTTT.

The table lists this clonotype with many counts. This chain joins TRBV25-1 and TRBJ1-5, with 7 nucleotides matching TRBD1. Trimming removed 5 bases from V and 2 bases from J; junction bases left unmatched: 0. CDR1 is MGHDK, CDR2 SYGVNS, per germline. This CDR3 region has 13 residues. CDR3 sequence reads: CASSQGGNQPQHF. In DNA, the CDR3 is TGTGCCAGCAGTCAGGGGGGCAATCAGCCCCAGCATTTT. Together with reference TRBV25-1 and TRBJ1-5, the CDR3 gives the full variable domain: EADIYQTPRYLVIGTGKKITLECSQTMGHDKMYWYQQDPGMELHLIHYSYGVNSTEKGDLSSESTVSRIRTEHFPLTLESARPSHTSQYLCASSQGGNQPQHFGDGTRLSIL.

J is TRBJ1-2 and V is TRBV20-1, with D perhaps matching TRBD1 (6 bases). The germline CDR1 and CDR2 sequences are DFQATT and SNEGSKA (reference sequence). The ends were cut back, 0 bases at V and 2 bases at J, with 7 bases in the middle. This CDR3 comprises 13 residues. For the CDR3, the DNA is TGCAGTGCTAGAGAGGGGGCCAACTATGGCTACACCTTC. Encoded protein: CSAREGANYGYTF.

This clonotype came up many times. The chain recombines TRBV7-9 with TRBJ2-1, with D possibly being TRBD2 (6 bases). The CDR3 consists of 16 residues. V gave up 1 base and J gave up 9 bases, with 19 bases separating them. Looked up from germline, CDR1 is SEHNR and CDR2 is FQNEAQ (reference sequence). As DNA, the CDR3 is TGTGCCAGCAGCTTAGACGACTTGGGGACTTTGGGTGAGCAGTTCTTC. It codes for CASSLDDLGTLGEQFF.

This clonotype appeared many times. V is TRBV6-2 or TRBV6-3 and J is TRBJ2-1; D possibly matches TRBD1 or TRBD2 (5 bases each). The V gene lost 0 bases and the J gene lost 9 bases, with 15 bases spanning the gap. This CDR3 has 15 amino acids. Germline CDR1 is MNHEY and CDR2 is SVGEGT. In DNA form, the CDR3 reads TGTGCCAGCAGTTACTCGCTACGAGGGGAACGTGAGCAGTTCTTC. Its translation: CASSYSLRGEREQFF.

This clonotype came up many times. The chain combines TRBV6-1 with TRBJ2-7, with 10 bases aligning to TRBD1. The CDR3 loop spans 14 amino acids. Germline CDR1 MNHNS, CDR2 SASEGT. V trimming: 7 bases; J trimming: 4 bases; junction bases outside the gene matches: 7. The CDR3 here is CASTPGQGPYEQYF. In DNA, the CDR3 is TGTGCCAGCACCCCGGGACAGGGGCCTTACGAGCAGTACTTC.

CDR3 in DNA: TGTGCCAGCAGCCCTCGGGCGGGGAGCTCCTATAATTCACCCCTCCACTTT. It yields the protein CASSPRAGSSYNSPLHF. V gene TRBV7-6 combines with J gene TRBJ1-6; D unresolved. Germline V lookup: CDR1 SGHVS, CDR2 FNYEAQ. Trimming stripped 5 bases from V and 0 bases from J, with 14 bases between. The CDR3 extends over 17 amino acids.

This clonotype showed up many times. This chain joins TRBV28 and TRBJ1-5, with 10 bases that match TRBD1. The CDR3 consists of 18 residues. The J segment lost 9 bases and the V segment lost 6 bases, leaving 20 bases of the junction unmatched. Germline V gene data show CDR1 as MDHEN and CDR2 as SYDVKM. The CDR3 here is CASRETHARDRGLWPQHF. The CDR3 DNA sequence: TGTGCCAGCAGAGAAACACATGCCCGGGACAGGGGTTTGTGGCCCCAGCATTTT.

This clonotype was recorded at least ten times. This chain connects TRBV6-2 or TRBV6-3 to TRBJ2-6, with D possibly TRBD1 on 6 matching bases. Germline assignment: CDR1 MNHEY and CDR2 SVGEGT. The ends were cut back, 4 bases at V and 0 bases at J, with 10 bases in the middle. The CDR3 spans 16 residues. This CDR3 is CASSSDRFSGANVLTF. The CDR3 coding sequence is TGTGCCAGCAGTTCTGACAGGTTCTCTGGGGCCAACGTCCTGACTTTC.

This rearrangement joins TRBV28 to TRBJ1-5; no firm D call. The CDR3 is 14 residues long. Germline V lookup: CDR1 MDHEN, CDR2 SYDVKM. Between the trimmed V and J ends, which lost 4 bases and 12 bases, there was a span of 19 bases. CDR3 sequence: CASSSLRGDRLQHF. The CDR3 bases are TGTGCCAGCAGTTCCCTCCGTGGGGATAGGCTCCAGCATTTT.

Many counts were recorded for this clonotype. The chain recombines TRBV5-1 with TRBJ2-1, with 7 bases lining up with TRBD1. The germline V gene has CDR1 SGHRS and CDR2 YFSETQ. The CDR3 consists of 16 residues. Trimming took 2 bases from V and 0 from J; bases not matched to a gene: 5. This CDR3 is CASSFARDSSYNEQFF. The CDR3 DNA reads TGCGCCAGCAGCTTTGCCCGGGACAGCTCCTACAATGAGCAGTTCTTC.

The CDR3 coding sequence is TGTGCCAGCAGCGCCCCTCGGTACAATGAGCAGTTCTTC. It yields the protein CASSAPRYNEQFF. The rearrangement uses TRBV7-9 and TRBJ2-1; D call uncertain. Looked up from germline, CDR1 is SEHNR and CDR2 is FQNEAQ (reference sequence). V lost 5 bases, J lost 4 bases, and 9 bases lay in between. The CDR3 is 13 amino acids.

About this clonotype itself: A much bigger clone sits one base away, suggesting this may be a read error. The chain employs TRBV2 and TRBJ2-7; 7 bases fit TRBD1. After removal of 9 bases from V and 3 bases from J, the junction contained 2 bases not matched to a gene. Germline values: CDR1 SNHLY, CDR2 FYNNEI. The CDR3 loop spans 11 amino acids. CDR3 coding DNA: TGTGCCAGGAGACAGGGCTACGAGCAGTACTTC. Translating gives CARRQGYEQYF.